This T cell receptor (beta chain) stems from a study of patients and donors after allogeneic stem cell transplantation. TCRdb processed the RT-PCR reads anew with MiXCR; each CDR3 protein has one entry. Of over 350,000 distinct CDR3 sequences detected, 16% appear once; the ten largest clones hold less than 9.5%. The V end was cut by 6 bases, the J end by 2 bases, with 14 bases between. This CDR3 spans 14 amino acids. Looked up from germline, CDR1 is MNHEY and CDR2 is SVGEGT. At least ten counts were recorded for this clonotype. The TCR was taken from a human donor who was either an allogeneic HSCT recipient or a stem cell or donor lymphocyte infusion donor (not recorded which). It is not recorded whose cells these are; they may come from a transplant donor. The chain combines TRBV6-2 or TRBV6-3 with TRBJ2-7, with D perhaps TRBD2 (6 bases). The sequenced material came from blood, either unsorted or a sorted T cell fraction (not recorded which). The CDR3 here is CASSPRLGPYEQYF. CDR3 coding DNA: TGTGCCAGCAGCCCTCGACTAGGGCCCTACGAGCAGTACTTC.